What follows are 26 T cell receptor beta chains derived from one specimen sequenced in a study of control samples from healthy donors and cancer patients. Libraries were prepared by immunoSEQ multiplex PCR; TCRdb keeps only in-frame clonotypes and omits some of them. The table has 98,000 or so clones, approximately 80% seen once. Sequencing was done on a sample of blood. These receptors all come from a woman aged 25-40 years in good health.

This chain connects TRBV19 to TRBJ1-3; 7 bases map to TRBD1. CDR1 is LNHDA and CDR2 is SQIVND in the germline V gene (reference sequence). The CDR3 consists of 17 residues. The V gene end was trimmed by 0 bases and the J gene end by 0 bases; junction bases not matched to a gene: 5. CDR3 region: CASSIDATGTSGNTIYF. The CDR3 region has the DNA TGTGCCAGTAGTATAGACGCGACAGGGACCTCTGGAAACACCATATATTTT.

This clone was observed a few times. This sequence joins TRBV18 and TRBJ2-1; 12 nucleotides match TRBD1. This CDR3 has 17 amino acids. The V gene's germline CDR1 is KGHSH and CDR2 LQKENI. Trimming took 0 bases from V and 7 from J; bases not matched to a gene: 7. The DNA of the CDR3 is TGTGCCAGCTCACCACCGGCTGGGACAGGGGGCGGAAATGAGCAGTTCTTC. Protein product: CASSPPAGTGGGNEQFF.

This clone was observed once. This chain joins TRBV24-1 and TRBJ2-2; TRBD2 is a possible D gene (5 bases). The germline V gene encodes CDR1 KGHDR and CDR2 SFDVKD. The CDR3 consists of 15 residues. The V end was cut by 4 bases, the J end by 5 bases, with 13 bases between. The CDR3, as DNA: TGTGCCACCAGTGAGAAGTCCCGGAGGACCGGGGAGCTGTTTTTT. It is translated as CATSEKSRRTGELFF.

Here the CDR3 DNA reads TGTGCCAGCCGGGACAGTGACACCGGGGAGCTGTTTTTT. Residues: CASRDSDTGELFF. The chain couples TRBV12-3 or TRBV12-4 to TRBJ2-2; 7 bases align to TRBD1. The V gene end was trimmed by 8 bases and the J gene end by 3 bases; junction bases not matched to a gene: 3. This CDR3 has 13 residues.

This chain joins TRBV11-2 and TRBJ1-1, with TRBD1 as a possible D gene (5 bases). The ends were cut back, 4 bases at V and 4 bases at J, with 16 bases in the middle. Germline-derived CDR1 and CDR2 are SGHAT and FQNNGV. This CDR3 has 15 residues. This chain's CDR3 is CASSSGDFQGTEAFF. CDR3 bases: TGTGCCAGCAGCTCTGGGGACTTTCAGGGCACTGAAGCTTTCTTT.

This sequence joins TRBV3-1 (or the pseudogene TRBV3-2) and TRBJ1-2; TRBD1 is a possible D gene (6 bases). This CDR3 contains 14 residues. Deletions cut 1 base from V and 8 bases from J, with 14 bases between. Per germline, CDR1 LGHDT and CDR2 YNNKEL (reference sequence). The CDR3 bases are TGTGCCAGCAGCCAAGCCAGGGGCCGGGGGGGCTACACCTTC. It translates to CASSQARGRGGYTF.

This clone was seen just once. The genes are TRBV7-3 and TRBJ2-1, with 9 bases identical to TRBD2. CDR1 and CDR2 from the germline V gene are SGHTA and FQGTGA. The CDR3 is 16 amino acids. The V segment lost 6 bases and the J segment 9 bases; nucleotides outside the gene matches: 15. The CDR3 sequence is CASRERGATIDPEQFF. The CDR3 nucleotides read TGTGCCAGCAGGGAGCGGGGGGCTACAATCGATCCTGAGCAGTTCTTC.

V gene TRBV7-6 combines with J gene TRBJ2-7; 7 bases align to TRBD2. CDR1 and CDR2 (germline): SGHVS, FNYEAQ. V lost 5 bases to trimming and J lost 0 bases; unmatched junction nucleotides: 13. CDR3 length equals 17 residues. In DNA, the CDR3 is TGTGCCAGCAGCCCGGCGGTAGGAGCGGGGACCTCCTACGAGCAGTACTTC. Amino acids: CASSPAVGAGTSYEQYF.

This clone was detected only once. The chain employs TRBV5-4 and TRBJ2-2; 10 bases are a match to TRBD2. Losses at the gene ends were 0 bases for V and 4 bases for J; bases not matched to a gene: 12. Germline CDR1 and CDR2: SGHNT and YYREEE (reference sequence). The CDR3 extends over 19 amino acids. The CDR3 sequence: CASSLGGAPSGGGTGELFF. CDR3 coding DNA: TGTGCCAGCAGCTTGGGGGGGGCCCCTAGCGGGGGAGGCACCGGGGAGCTGTTTTTT.

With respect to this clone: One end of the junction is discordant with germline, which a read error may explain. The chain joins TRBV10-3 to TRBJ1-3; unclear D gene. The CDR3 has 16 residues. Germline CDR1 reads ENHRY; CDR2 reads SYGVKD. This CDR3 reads CAISESRPGSGNTIYF. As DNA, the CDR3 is TGTGCCATCAGTGAGTCGAGGCCCGGTTCTGGTAACACCATATATTTT.

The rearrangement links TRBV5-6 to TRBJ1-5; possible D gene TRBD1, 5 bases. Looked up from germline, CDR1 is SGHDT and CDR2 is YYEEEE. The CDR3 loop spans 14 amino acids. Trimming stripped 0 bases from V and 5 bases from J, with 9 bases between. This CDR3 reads CASSLGRVDQPQHF. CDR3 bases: TGTGCCAGCAGCTTGGGCAGGGTCGATCAGCCCCAGCATTTT.

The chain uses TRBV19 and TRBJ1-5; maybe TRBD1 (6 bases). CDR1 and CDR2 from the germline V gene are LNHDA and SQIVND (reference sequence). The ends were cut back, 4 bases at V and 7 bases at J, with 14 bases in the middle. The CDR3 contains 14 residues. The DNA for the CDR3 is TGTGCCAGTAGTACTGGGACGAGGGGGCAGCCCCAGCATTTT. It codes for CASSTGTRGQPQHF. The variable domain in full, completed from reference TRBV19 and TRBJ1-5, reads DGGITQSPKYLFRKEGQNVTLSCEQNLNHDAMYWYRQDPGQGLRLIYYSQIVNDFQKGDIAEGYSVSREKKESFPLTVTSAQKNPTAFYLCASSTGTRGQPQHFGDGTRLSIL.

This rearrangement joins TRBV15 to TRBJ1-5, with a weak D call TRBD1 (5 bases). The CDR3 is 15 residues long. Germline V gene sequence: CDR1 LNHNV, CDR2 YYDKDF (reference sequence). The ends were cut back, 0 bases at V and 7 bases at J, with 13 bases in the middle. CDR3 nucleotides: TGTGCCACCAGCAGAGATTATAGGGAGGGGCAGCCCCAGCATTTT. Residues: CATSRDYREGQPQHF.

The CDR3 sequence: CASSRTSGWTQYF. CDR3 coding DNA: TGTGCCAGTAGCCGGACGTCGGGTTGGACCCAGTACTTC. The chain uses TRBV19 and TRBJ2-5; no reliable D call. Germline V gene data show CDR1 as LNHDA and CDR2 as SQIVND (reference sequence). Trimming pared 6 bases from V and 7 bases from J, leaving 15 bases between. The length of the CDR3 is 13 residues.

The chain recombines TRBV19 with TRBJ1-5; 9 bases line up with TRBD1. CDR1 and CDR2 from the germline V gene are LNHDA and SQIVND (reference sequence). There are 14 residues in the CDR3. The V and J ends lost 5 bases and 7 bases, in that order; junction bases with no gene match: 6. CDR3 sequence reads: CASSDTGGRQPQHF. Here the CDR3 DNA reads TGTGCCAGTAGTGACACAGGGGGCCGGCAGCCCCAGCATTTT. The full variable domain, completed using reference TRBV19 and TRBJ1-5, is DGGITQSPKYLFRKEGQNVTLSCEQNLNHDAMYWYRQDPGQGLRLIYYSQIVNDFQKGDIAEGYSVSREKKESFPLTVTSAQKNPTAFYLCASSDTGGRQPQHFGDGTRLSIL.

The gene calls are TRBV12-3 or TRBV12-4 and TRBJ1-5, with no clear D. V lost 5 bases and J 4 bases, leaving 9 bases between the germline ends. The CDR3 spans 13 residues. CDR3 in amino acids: CASSLGSNQPQHF. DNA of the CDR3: TGTGCCAGCAGTCTCGGGAGTAATCAGCCCCAGCATTTT.

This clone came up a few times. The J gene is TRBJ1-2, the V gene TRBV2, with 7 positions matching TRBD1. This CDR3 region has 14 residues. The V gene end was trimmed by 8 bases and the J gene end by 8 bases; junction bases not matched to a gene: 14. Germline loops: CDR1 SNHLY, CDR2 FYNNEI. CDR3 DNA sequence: TGTGCCAGCGAGGAAGTTGAGGGGGCGCGAGGCTACACCTTC. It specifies CASEEVEGARGYTF.

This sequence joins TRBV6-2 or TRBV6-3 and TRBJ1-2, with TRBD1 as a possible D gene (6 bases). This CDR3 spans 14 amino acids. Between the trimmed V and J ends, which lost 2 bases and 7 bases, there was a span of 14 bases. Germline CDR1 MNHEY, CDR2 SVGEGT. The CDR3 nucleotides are TGTGCCAGCAGTTACCTTCAACAGGGCTTTGGCTACACCTTC. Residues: CASSYLQQGFGYTF.

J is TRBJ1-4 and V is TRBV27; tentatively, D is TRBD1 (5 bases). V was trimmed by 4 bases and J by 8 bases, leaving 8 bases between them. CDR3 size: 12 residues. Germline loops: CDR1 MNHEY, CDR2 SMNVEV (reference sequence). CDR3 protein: CASSYGGEKLFF. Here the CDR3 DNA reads TGTGCCAGCAGTTACGGGGGAGAAAAACTGTTTTTT. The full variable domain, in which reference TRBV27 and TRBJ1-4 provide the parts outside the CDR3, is EAQVTQNPRYLITVTGKKLTVTCSQNMNHEYMSWYRQDPGLGLRQIYYSMNVEVTDKGDVPEGYKVSRKEKRNFPLILESPSPNQTSLYFCASSYGGEKLFFGSGTQLSVL.

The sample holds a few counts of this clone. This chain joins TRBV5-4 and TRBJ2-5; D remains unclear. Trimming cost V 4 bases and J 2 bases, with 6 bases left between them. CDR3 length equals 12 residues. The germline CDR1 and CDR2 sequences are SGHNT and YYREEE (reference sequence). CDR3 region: CASSAGQETQYF. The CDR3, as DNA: TGTGCCAGCAGCGCCGGACAAGAGACCCAGTACTTC.

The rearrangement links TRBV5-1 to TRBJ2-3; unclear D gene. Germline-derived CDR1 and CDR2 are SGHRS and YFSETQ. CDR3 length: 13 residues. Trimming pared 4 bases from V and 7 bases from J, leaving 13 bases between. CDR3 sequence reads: CASSNDGAYTQYF. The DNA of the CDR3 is TGCGCCAGCAGCAACGACGGAGCTTATACGCAGTATTTT.

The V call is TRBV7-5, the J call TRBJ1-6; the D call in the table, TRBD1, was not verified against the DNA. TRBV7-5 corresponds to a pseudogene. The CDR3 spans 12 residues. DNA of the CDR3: TGTGCCAGAACGTGGCTTGATTCACCCCTCCACTTT. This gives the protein CARTWLDSPLHF.

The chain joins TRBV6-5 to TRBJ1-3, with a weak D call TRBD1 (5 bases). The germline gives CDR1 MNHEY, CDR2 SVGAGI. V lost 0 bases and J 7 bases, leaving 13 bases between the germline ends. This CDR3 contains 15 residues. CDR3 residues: CASSYSQASGNTIYF. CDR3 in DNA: TGTGCCAGCAGTTACTCACAGGCTAGCGGCAACACCATATATTTT.

For the CDR3, the DNA is TGTGCCAGCTCACCAAGTAGGCCGGGGACAGTCAATGAGCAGTTCTTC. Translating gives CASSPSRPGTVNEQFF. This chain links TRBV18 with TRBJ2-1; 7 bases align to TRBD1. This CDR3 spans 16 amino acids. Germline loops: CDR1 KGHSH, CDR2 LQKENI. J was trimmed by 6 bases and V by 2 bases; bases with no gene match: 10.

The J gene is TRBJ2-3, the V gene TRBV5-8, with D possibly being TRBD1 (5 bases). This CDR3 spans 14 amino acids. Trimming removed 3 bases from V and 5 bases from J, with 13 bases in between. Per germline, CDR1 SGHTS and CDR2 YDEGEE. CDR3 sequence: CASSSRQLGDTQYF. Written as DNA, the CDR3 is TGTGCCAGCAGCTCCAGACAGCTGGGAGATACGCAGTATTTT.

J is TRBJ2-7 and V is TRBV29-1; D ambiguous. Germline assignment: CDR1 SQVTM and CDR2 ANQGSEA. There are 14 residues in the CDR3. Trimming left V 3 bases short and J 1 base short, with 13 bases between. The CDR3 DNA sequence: TGCAGCGTTGATTCCCAGGACGGTTCCTACGAGCAGTACTTC. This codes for CSVDSQDGSYEQYF.